The next 16 T cell receptor beta chains were all read from a single sample in a study of blood T cell repertoires in COVID-19. Measured with immunoSEQ multiplex PCR; TCRdb has only the in-frame clones, and not every one. The table lists 150,000 to 200,000 clones, 86% of them singletons, with roughly 3.3% in the top ten. What was sequenced was peripheral blood. The receptor source for this set is a man between 65 and 85 years old with acute or convalescent COVID-19.

V is TRBV9 and J is TRBJ2-7; weak D call: TRBD1 (5 bases). Germline CDR1 reads SGDLS; CDR2 reads YYNGEE. The length of the CDR3 is 13 residues. V shed 4 bases and J shed 4 bases, with 12 bases lying between them. CDR3 in DNA: TGTGCCAGCAGCCGAGGACAAATTTACGAGCAGTACTTC. Translating gives CASSRGQIYEQYF.

CDR3 DNA: TGCGCCCATGGGGACAGGGCTAAGAGGAACACTGAAGCTTTCTTT. This translates into CAHGDRAKRNTEAFF. The chain employs TRBV23-1 and TRBJ1-1, with TRBD1 matching 9 bases. TRBV23-1 is classed as an ORF, of uncertain function. The V and J ends lost 11 bases and 1 base, in that order; junction bases with no gene match: 11. This CDR3 has 15 residues.

The V gene is TRBV29-1, the J gene TRBJ1-2, with TRBD1 matching 11 bases. The length of the CDR3 is 13 residues. V trimming: 8 bases; J trimming: 8 bases; junction bases outside the gene matches: 10. Germline CDR1 is SQVTM and CDR2 is ANQGSEA. The CDR3 loop is CSLTGTGGVGYTF. The CDR3 nucleotides read TGCAGCCTTACCGGGACAGGGGGAGTAGGCTACACCTTC.

The rearrangement links TRBV7-3 to TRBJ1-6; possibly TRBD1 for D (6 bases). Trimming removed 5 bases at V and 5 bases at J, with 10 bases between. CDR3 size: 14 residues. The germline V gene encodes CDR1 SGHTA and CDR2 FQGTGA. In DNA form, the CDR3 reads TGTGCCAGCAGCCCGGGGGGCCATAATTCACCCCTCCACTTT. Its translation is CASSPGGHNSPLHF. Full variable domain (remainder filled in from reference TRBV7-3 and TRBJ1-6): GAGVSQTPSNKVTEKGKYVELRCDPISGHTALYWYRQSLGQGPEFLIYFQGTGAADDSGLPNDRFFAVRPEGSVSTLKIQRTERGDSAVYLCASSPGGHNSPLHFGNGTRLTVT.

The rearrangement joins TRBV7-2 to TRBJ2-1; TRBD2 might be the D (5 bases). The V gene's germline CDR1 is SGHTA and CDR2 FQGNSA. The CDR3 runs to 15 residues. V lost 5 bases and J 10 bases, leaving 21 bases between the germline ends. The CDR3 nucleotides read TGTGCCAGCAGCCCCTCGCGGACTTTTCCTGAAGAGCAGTTCTTC. It specifies CASSPSRTFPEEQFF.

This CDR3 is CSARPGVGEKLFF. CDR3 in DNA: TGCAGCGCCCGTCCAGGGGTTGGTGAAAAACTGTTTTTT. The genes are TRBV29-1 and TRBJ1-4, with a possible D match to TRBD1 (6 bases). This CDR3 has 13 amino acids. V was clipped by 7 bases and J by 7 bases, with 16 bases between them. The germline CDR1 and CDR2 sequences are SQVTM and ANQGSEA. The entire variable domain, with the rest obtained from reference TRBV29-1 and TRBJ1-4, is as follows: SAVISQKPSRDICQRGTSLTIQCQVDSQVTMMFWYRQQPGQSLTLIATANQGSEATYESGFVIDKFPISRPNLTFSTLTVSNMSPEDSSIYLCSARPGVGEKLFFGSGTQLSVL.

This chain connects TRBV13 to TRBJ2-5; D is perhaps TRBD2 (5 bases). The CDR3 length is 17 residues. V was clipped by 4 bases and J by 4 bases, with 22 bases between them. Germline CDR1 is PRHDT and CDR2 is FYEKMQ (reference sequence). For the CDR3, the DNA is TGTGCCAGCAGCTCACTAGGGATCTCGGGTCAGAGAGAGACCCAGTACTTC. It codes for CASSSLGISGQRETQYF.

This clone has only one observation. J is TRBJ2-3 and V is TRBV5-4; 7 bases are shared with TRBD1. Germline V gene lookup returns CDR1 SGHNT and CDR2 YYREEE (reference sequence). Unmatched junction bases numbered 0, after V lost 1 base and J lost 4 bases. The CDR3 length is 13 residues. Written as DNA, the CDR3 is TGTGCCAGCAGCTTGACAGGGGCAGATACGCAGTATTTT. It encodes CASSLTGADTQYF. Looking up the rest from reference TRBV5-4 and TRBJ2-3 gives the full variable domain: ETGVTQSPTHLIKTRGQQVTLRCSSQSGHNTVSWYQQALGQGPQFIFQYYREEENGRGNFPPRFSGLQFPNYSSELNVNALELDDSALYLCASSLTGADTQYFGPGTRLTVL.

This sequence joins TRBV21-1 and TRBJ2-1; the table's D call, TRBD1, has no DNA check behind it. TRBV21-1 is a recognized pseudogene. CDR3 length: 21 residues. The CDR3 DNA is TGTGCCAGCAGCAACCTGCTTCCGGGACAGGGGTGGCTAGCGGCCATGGGTGAGCAGTTCTTC. It specifies CASSNLLPGQGWLAAMGEQFF.

Only one count was recorded for this clone. The chain joins TRBV5-4 to TRBJ2-5, with D tentatively TRBD1 (6 bases). The CDR3 extends over 15 amino acids. V lost 4 bases, J lost 1 base, and 14 bases lay in between. From germline, CDR1 is SGHNT and CDR2 YYREEE (reference sequence). The CDR3 region has the DNA TGTGCCAGCAGCGACCACCGACAGGTCCAAGAGACCCAGTACTTC. Amino acids: CASSDHRQVQETQYF.

This clone was counted ten times or more. This chain uses TRBV7-9 with TRBJ2-5; TRBD2 aligns across 7 bases. The CDR3 extends over 15 amino acids. J was trimmed by 9 bases and V by 0 bases; bases with no gene match: 10. Germline-derived CDR1 and CDR2 are SEHNR and FQNEAQ (reference sequence). The CDR3 DNA follows: TGTGCCAGCAGCTTAGCAGACTCCCGGGGAGGGGCCCAGTACTTC. Translating it yields CASSLADSRGGAQYF.

V usage is TRBV3-1 (or the pseudogene TRBV3-2) and J usage is TRBJ2-5; D perhaps matches TRBD1 (6 bases). The CDR3 is 14 residues long. Deletions cut 5 bases from V and 4 bases from J, with 14 bases between. The germline CDR1 and CDR2 sequences are LGHDT and YNNKEL (reference sequence). CDR3 bases: TGTGCCAGCAGCAGAGGACAGACCCTAGAGACCCAGTACTTC. Protein sequence: CASSRGQTLETQYF.

The rearrangement links TRBV4-2 to TRBJ2-1, with 12 bases aligning to TRBD2. V was clipped by 4 bases and J by 5 bases; unmatched bases: 6. In germline, CDR1 is LGHNA, CDR2 YNFKEQ. This CDR3 contains 16 residues. CDR3 coding DNA: TGTGCCAGCAGCCGACTAGCGGGGGTCTACAACAATGAGCAGTTCTTC. It is translated as CASSRLAGVYNNEQFF.

The chain joins TRBV6-6 to TRBJ2-1, with D possibly being TRBD1 (5 bases). The CDR3 is 14 amino acids. V shed 0 bases and J shed 7 bases, with 10 bases lying between them. CDR1 and CDR2 from the germline V gene are MNHNY and SVGAGI (reference sequence). The CDR3 is CASSYSDTGNEQFF. The CDR3 DNA reads TGTGCCAGCAGTTACTCGGACACCGGTAATGAGCAGTTCTTC.

The rearrangement joins TRBV29-1 to TRBJ2-1; the match to TRBD1 covers 10 bases. The J segment lost 6 bases and the V segment lost 5 bases, leaving 7 bases of the junction unmatched. The germline V gene encodes CDR1 SQVTM and CDR2 ANQGSEA. This CDR3 comprises 14 residues. The CDR3 bases are TGCAGCGTTCCGGGACAGGGGTCGTTCAATGAGCAGTTCTTC. It translates to CSVPGQGSFNEQFF.

This clone has only one observation. The CDR3 DNA reads TGTGCCAGCAGCTCTCAGGGTAGGACTGAAGCTTTCTTT. Translated: CASSSQGRTEAFF. The V and J genes are TRBV7-2 and TRBJ1-1; possible D gene TRBD1, 5 bases. This CDR3 region has 13 residues. The germline V and J ends were trimmed by 4 bases and 5 bases, with 11 bases remaining between them. Germline CDR1 and CDR2: SGHTA and FQGNSA.